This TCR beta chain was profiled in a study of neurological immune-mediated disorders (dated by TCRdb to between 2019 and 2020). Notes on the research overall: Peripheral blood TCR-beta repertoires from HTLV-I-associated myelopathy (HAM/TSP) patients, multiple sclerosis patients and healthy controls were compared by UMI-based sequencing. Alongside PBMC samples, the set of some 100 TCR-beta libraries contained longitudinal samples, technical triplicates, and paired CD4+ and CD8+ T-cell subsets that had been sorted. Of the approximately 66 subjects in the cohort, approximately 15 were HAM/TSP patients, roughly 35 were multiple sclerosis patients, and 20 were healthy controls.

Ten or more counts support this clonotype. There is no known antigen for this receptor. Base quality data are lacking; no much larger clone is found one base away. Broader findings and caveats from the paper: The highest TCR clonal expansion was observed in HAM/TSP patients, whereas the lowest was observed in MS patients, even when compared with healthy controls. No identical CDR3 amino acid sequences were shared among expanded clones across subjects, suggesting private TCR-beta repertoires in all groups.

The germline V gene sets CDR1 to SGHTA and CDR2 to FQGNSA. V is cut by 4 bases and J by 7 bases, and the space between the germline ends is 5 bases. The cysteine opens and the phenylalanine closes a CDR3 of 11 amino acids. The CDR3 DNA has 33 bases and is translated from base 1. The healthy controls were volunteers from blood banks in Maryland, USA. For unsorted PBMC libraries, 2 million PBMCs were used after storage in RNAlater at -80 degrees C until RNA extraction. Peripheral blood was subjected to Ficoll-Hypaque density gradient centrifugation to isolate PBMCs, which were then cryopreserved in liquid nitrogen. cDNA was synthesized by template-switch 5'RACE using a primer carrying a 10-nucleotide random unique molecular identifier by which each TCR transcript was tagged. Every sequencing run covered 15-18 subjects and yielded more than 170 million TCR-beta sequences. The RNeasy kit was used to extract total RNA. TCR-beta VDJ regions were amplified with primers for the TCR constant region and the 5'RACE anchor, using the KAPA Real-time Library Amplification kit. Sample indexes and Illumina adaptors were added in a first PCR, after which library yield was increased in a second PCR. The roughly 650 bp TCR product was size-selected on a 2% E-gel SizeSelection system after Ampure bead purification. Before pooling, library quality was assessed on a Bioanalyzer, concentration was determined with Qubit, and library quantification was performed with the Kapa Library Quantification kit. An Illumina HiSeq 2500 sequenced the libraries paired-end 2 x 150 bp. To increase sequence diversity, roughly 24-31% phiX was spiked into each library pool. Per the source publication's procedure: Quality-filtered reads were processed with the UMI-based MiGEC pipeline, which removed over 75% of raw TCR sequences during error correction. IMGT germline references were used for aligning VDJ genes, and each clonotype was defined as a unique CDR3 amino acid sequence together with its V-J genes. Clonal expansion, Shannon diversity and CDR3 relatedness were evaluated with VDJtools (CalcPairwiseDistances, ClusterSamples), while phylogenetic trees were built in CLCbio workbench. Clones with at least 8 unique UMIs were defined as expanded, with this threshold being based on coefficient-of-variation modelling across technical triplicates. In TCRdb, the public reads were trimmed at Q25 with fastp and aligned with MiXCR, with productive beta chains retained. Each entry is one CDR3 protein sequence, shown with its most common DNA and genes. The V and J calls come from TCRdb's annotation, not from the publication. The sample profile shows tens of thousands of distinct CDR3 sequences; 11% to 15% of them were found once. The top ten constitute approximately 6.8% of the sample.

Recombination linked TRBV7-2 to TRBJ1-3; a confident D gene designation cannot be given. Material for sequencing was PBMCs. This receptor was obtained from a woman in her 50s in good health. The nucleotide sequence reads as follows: TGTGCCAGCAGCTCCGGCAACACCATATATTTT. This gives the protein CASSSGNTIYF.